This T cell receptor (beta chain) originates from a study of tumor-infiltrating lymphocytes in primary liver carcinoma. Whole-study findings and limits: Only about 7-25% of top clones were detected in each of the five tumor regions. Tumor-adjacent and tumor-blood pairs displayed less overlap than did pairs of tumor regions.

A constant-region primer primed TCR beta cDNA synthesis from 500 to 550 ng of total RNA. Library construction for TCR beta comprised three nested multiplex PCR rounds performed with slightly modified ARM-PCR. Each of the first two PCR rounds ran 9 to 11 cycles with TRBV1-TRBV30 forward and C-beta reverse primers. Each CDR3 protein is one row after TCRdb ran MiXCR on the multiplex PCR reads. The sample contains roughly 22,000 distinct CDR3 sequences, 80% of which appear only once. The CDR3 contains 15 residues. Points on this clonotype: What it binds is unknown.

Without any cell sorting, about 20-31 mg of bulk tissue yielded co-extracted RNA and DNA. The chain links TRBV12-3 or TRBV12-4 to TRBJ2-3; D not certain. Material for sequencing was liver tumor tissue from sampling region 2. Documented subset: tumor region T2, inferior pole. This TCR was sampled from a woman under 40 with primary liver carcinoma and hepatitis B virus infection. The DNA of the CDR3 is TGTGACAGTGGTTTTCCCCCTCATAACACAGATACGCAGTATTTT. This gives the protein CDSGFPPHNTDTQYF.